Listed below are T cell receptor beta chains from one sample, sequenced in a study of CD8 T cells in Susac syndrome. TCRdb fed the immunoSEQ multiplex PCR reads into MiXCR, producing one record per CDR3 protein. The sample holds about 180,000 distinct CDR3 sequences, 90% to 95% seen once. The sequenced material came from CD8+ T cells from PBMCs. The receptors stem from a human donor with multiple sclerosis. Each CDR3 is given with its conserved first and last residue. The D gene is left open where the match is weak. Only some rows state a clone size, as once, few, many or a class for expanded clones.

V gene,J gene,clone size,D gene,CDR3 DNA,CDR3 protein
TRBV5-6,TRBJ1-2,-,-,TGTGCCAGCAGCTTGGGTGGCGGCACCTATGGCTACACCTTC,CASSLGGGTYGYTF
TRBV15,TRBJ2-7,-,TRBD1,TGTGCCACCAGCGGCCGTTGGACAGGGGGGTACGAGCAGTACTTC,CATSGRWTGGYEQYF
TRBV9,TRBJ1-2,-,-,TGTGCCAGCAGCCCGCCCCCCAGGGATGGCTACACCTTC,CASSPPPRDGYTF
TRBV29-1,TRBJ1-2,-,-,TGCAGCGTCGATCGGTCGGAGACCTATGGCTACACCTTC,CSVDRSETYGYTF
TRBV27,TRBJ2-5,-,TRBD2,TGTGCCAGCACCGAACTAGCGGGGTCTGAGACCCAGTACTTC,CASTELAGSETQYF
TRBV6-5,TRBJ1-2,-,-,TGTGCCAGCAGTTACACGCCAGGCTATGGCTACACCTTC,CASSYTPGYGYTF
TRBV28,TRBJ1-2,-,-,TGTGCCACAGAAGCGACGGGAACTAGGCGTGGCTACACCTTC,CATEATGTRRGYTF
TRBV4-1,TRBJ1-4,-,-,TGCGCCAGCAGCCAAGATCACGGGACAACTAATGAAAAACTGTTTTTT,CASSQDHGTTNEKLFF
TRBV13,TRBJ2-1,-,-,TGTGCCAGCAGCTTACCCCCCGGGGCAGTTCCCGACGCCTTACGTGAGCAGTTCTTC,CASSLPPGAVPDALREQFF
TRBV24-1,TRBJ2-1,-,-,TGTGCCACCAGTGATCCCGAGCTAGATGAGCAGTTCTTC,CATSDPELDEQFF
TRBV15,TRBJ2-1,-,-,TGTGCCACCAGCAGTGAAATTACGTTGCACAATGAGCAGTTCTTC,CATSSEITLHNEQFF
TRBV29-1,TRBJ1-2,-,TRBD1,TGCAGCGCTTACGGGGACAGGGGGCCTCGGAGGTATGGCTACACCTTC,CSAYGDRGPRRYGYTF
TRBV10-2,TRBJ2-7,-,-,TGCGCCAGCAGTGAAGTGAGGGCCGAGCAGTACTTC,CASSEVRAEQYF
TRBV20-1,TRBJ2-1,-,TRBD2,TGCAGTGCTAGAGCTAGCGGGGTGATTAGCTATGAGCAGTTCTTC,CSARASGVISYEQFF
TRBV27,TRBJ1-5,-,-,TGTGCCAGCAGCTGGACGGGCTATAGCAATCAGCCCCAGCATTTT,CASSWTGYSNQPQHF
TRBV20-1,TRBJ2-1,once,TRBD1,TGCAGTACAACTGAGTGGGGACAGGGATACAATGAGCAGTTCTTC,CSTTEWGQGYNEQFF
TRBV4-1,TRBJ1-1,-,-,TGCGCCAGCAGCCAAGCTCGGTTGAACACTGAAGCTTTCTTT,CASSQARLNTEAFF
TRBV9,TRBJ1-1,-,-,TGTGCCAGCAGCGTAGCTAGGACAGAGGAGGACACTGAAGCTTTCTTT,CASSVARTEEDTEAFF
TRBV14,TRBJ2-5,-,-,TGTGCCAGCAGCCAGAGGCTTTGGGAGACCCAGTACTTC,CASSQRLWETQYF
TRBV25-1,TRBJ2-2,-,-,TGTGCCAGCAGTGAGGGACAAGCCGGGGAGCTGTTTTTT,CASSEGQAGELFF
TRBV6-5,TRBJ2-4,-,-,TGTGCCAGCAGTCTGACCGACGGCGACATTCAGTACTTC,CASSLTDGDIQYF
TRBV27,TRBJ2-2,-,-,TGTGCCAGCAGTTTAAGGGGAGAAGGGGAGCTGTTTTTT,CASSLRGEGELFF
TRBV27,TRBJ1-2,-,TRBD1,TGTGCCAGCAGTTCAGGGGCAGGGGGTAACTATGGCTACACCTTC,CASSSGAGGNYGYTF
TRBV28,TRBJ2-7,-,TRBD2,TGTGCCAGCAGTCGACTAGCGGGTGCCTTATGGGCCTACGAGCAGTACTTC,CASSRLAGALWAYEQYF
TRBV4-1,TRBJ2-7,-,-,TGCGCCAGCAGCCAAGATAGAACAGCCTACGAGCAGTACTTC,CASSQDRTAYEQYF
TRBV28,TRBJ2-3,-,TRBD2,TGTGCCAGCAACGGGATGGCTAGCGGGAGTTGGTCAGATACGCAGTATTTT,CASNGMASGSWSDTQYF
TRBV20-1,TRBJ2-3,-,-,TGCAGTGCTAGAGAGGCACGGGGCGAAACAGATACGCAGTATTTT,CSAREARGETDTQYF
TRBV15,TRBJ2-7,once,TRBD1,TGTGCCACCAGCAGCCTTCCCCCGGGACAGGGTTTTTCCTACGAGCAGTACTTC,CATSSLPPGQGFSYEQYF
TRBV6-6,TRBJ2-3,-,-,TGTGCCAGCAGTTACGGATCCCTGAGCACAGATACGCAGTATTTT,CASSYGSLSTDTQYF
TRBV29-1,TRBJ1-2,-,-,TGCAGCGTTGTATCATCTTATGGCTACACCTTC,CSVVSSYGYTF
TRBV20-1,TRBJ2-1,-,TRBD2,TGCAGTGCTAGAGGTGGTACTAGCGGTACCAATGAGCAGTTCTTC,CSARGGTSGTNEQFF
TRBV25-1,TRBJ1-2,-,-,TGTGCCAGCAGTGACCTCCGGGACGACCCGTATGGCTACACCTTC,CASSDLRDDPYGYTF
TRBV29-1,TRBJ2-7,-,-,TGCAGCGTTGTATGGGACGGAGCCTACGAGCAGTACTTC,CSVVWDGAYEQYF
TRBV2,TRBJ2-5,-,-,TGTGCCAGCAGCCAACCCCCGAGTCACGGAGAAGAGACCCAGTACTTC,CASSQPPSHGEETQYF
TRBV27,TRBJ2-7,-,-,TGTGCCAGCAGTTTAGCGGGGTACAAGGAGCAGTACTTC,CASSLAGYKEQYF
TRBV2,TRBJ2-1,-,-,TGTGCCAGCATTGGAAATGAGCAGTTCTTC,CASIGNEQFF
TRBV6-6,TRBJ2-6,-,-,TGTGCCAGCAGCCCCAATGGGGCCAACGTCCTGACTTTC,CASSPNGANVLTF
TRBV7-9,TRBJ2-3,-,-,TGTGCCAGCACCAATACCGAGCAAGATACGCAGTATTTT,CASTNTEQDTQYF
TRBV27,TRBJ2-1,-,-,TGTGCCAGCATCAGGGGAGGACCGGTGGGGGAGCAGTTCTTC,CASIRGGPVGEQFF
TRBV6-1,TRBJ2-1,once,TRBD1,TGTGCCAGCAGTGAGTTTCGGGACAGGGGGAAGGGCGAGCAGTTCTTC,CASSEFRDRGKGEQFF
TRBV30,TRBJ1-1,-,-,TGTGCCTGGAAGGGGGGGTTGAACACTGAAGCTTTCTTT,CAWKGGLNTEAFF
TRBV25-1,TRBJ2-7,-,TRBD2,TGTGCCAGCAGTGATCCTAGCGGGGCCACCTACGAGCAGTACTTC,CASSDPSGATYEQYF
TRBV28,TRBJ2-7,-,TRBD1,TGTGCCAGCAGTTTAGGAACAGGGGGCCTCTACGAGCAGTACTTC,CASSLGTGGLYEQYF
TRBV7-3,TRBJ2-3,-,-,TGTGCCAGCAGCTTAACCCTCGGGCCAGATACGCAGTATTTT,CASSLTLGPDTQYF
TRBV12-3/TRBV12-4,TRBJ2-1,-,TRBD2,TGTGCCAGCAGGATGGGACTAGCGGCCTACAATGAGCAGTTCTTC,CASRMGLAAYNEQFF
TRBV12-5,TRBJ2-7,-,-,TGTGCTAGTGCCCGGGGGGACAGTCTGAACGAGCAGTACTTC,CASARGDSLNEQYF
TRBV7-9,TRBJ2-7,-,-,TGTGCCAGCAGCTACACGGTCTCCTACGAGCAGTACTTC,CASSYTVSYEQYF
TRBV6-5,TRBJ2-7,-,-,TGTGCCAGCAGCCCCCTGGGGGGAACCTACGAGCAGTACTTC,CASSPLGGTYEQYF
TRBV29-1,TRBJ2-1,once,-,TGCAGCGTTGTGGGTCGACTAACTGGCGATGAGCAGTTCTTC,CSVVGRLTGDEQFF
TRBV20-1,TRBJ1-2,-,TRBD1,TGCAGTGCCACCGGGACAGGGCCTAACTATGGCTACACCTTC,CSATGTGPNYGYTF
TRBV20-1,TRBJ1-2,-,-,TGCAGTGCTCCGGGAAGGGGAATTAACTATGGCTACACCTTC,CSAPGRGINYGYTF
TRBV20-1,TRBJ2-7,once,TRBD2,TGCAGTGCTAGAGGGGGACTAGCGGGAGGGGAAGGGTACGAGCAGTACTTC,CSARGGLAGGEGYEQYF
TRBV27,TRBJ1-1,once,-,TGTGCCAGCTTCGGGGGTGTGAACACTGAAGCTTTCTTT,CASFGGVNTEAFF
TRBV27,TRBJ1-4,-,-,TGTGCCAGCAGTTTATTTGCCAGTCTTGGTGAAAAACTGTTTTTT,CASSLFASLGEKLFF
TRBV7-9,TRBJ1-1,-,-,TGTGCCAGCAGCTCCTCGGATCGGATCTGGGCTTTCTTT,CASSSSDRIWAFF
TRBV18,TRBJ1-3,-,-,TGTGCCAGCTCACCACCCGGAGGGGGTGGAAACACCATATATTTT,CASSPPGGGGNTIYF